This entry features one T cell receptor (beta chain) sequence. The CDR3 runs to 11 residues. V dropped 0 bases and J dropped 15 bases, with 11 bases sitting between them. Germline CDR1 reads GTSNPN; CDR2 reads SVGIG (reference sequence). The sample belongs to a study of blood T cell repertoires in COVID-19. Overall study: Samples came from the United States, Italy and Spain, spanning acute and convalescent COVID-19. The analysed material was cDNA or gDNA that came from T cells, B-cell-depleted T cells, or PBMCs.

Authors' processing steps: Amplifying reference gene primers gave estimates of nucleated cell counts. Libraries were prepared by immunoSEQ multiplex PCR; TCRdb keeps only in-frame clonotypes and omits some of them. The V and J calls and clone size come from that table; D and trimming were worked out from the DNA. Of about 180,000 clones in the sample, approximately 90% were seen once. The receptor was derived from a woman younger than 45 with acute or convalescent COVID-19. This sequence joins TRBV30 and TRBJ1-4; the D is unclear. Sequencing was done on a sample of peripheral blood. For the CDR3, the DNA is TGTGCCTGGAGTGTAGGAGGGATCATGTTTTTT. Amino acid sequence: CAWSVGGIMFF.